This entry lists 10 T cell receptor beta chains sequenced from one sample in a study of T cell responses to AZD1222 COVID-19 vaccine (dated by TCRdb to 2020 to 2023). In light of the paper, this sample's time point label describes: baseline before first vaccination. This sample's treatment or condition label indicates: meningococcal conjugate vaccine given as trial control. The library was prepared using the immunoSEQ multiplex PCR assay. TCRdb provides this immuneACCESS table in a form limited to in-frame rearrangements. Some clones are lacking; in checked studies, under half of them reflect an unresolved V gene, and why the rest are absent is not known. The sample yields some 100,000 clones; roughly 88% were counted once. The ten largest clones take up around 13% of the sample. The sequencing here drew on peripheral blood, taken on day 0 of MenACWY control vaccination. The receptors originated from an adult in good health.

The rearrangement joins TRBV4-3 to TRBJ2-1; the match to TRBD1 covers 8 bases. CDR3 length equals 17 residues. Germline V gene lookup returns CDR1 LGHNA and CDR2 YSLEER. With V trimmed by 0 bases and J by 4 bases, 8 bases remained unmatched. The CDR3 sequence is CASSQEFPRGPYNEQFF. CDR3 nucleotide sequence: TGCGCCAGCAGCCAAGAGTTTCCCAGGGGGCCTTACAATGAGCAGTTCTTC.

V is TRBV4-2 and J is TRBJ2-7, with D maybe TRBD1 (6 bases). Germline CDR1 is LGHNA and CDR2 is YNFKEQ. CDR3 length equals 14 residues. V lost 3 bases and J lost 4, with 13 bases in between. Written as DNA, the CDR3 is TGTGCCAGCAGCCAGGGGGCGGAGTATTACGAGCAGTACTTC. It specifies CASSQGAEYYEQYF.

The chain carries TRBV27 and TRBJ1-2, with D possibly matching TRBD1 (5 bases). From germline, CDR1 is MNHEY and CDR2 SMNVEV (reference sequence). Trimming shortened V by 0 bases and J by 8 bases, and 13 bases separated the two germline ends. This CDR3 is 14 amino acids long. The CDR3 reads CASSLSPARGGYTF. The CDR3 nucleotides read TGTGCCAGCAGTTTATCCCCCGCTCGGGGGGGCTACACCTTC.

The chain recombines TRBV5-1 with TRBJ1-2; D might be TRBD1 (5 bases). Trimming shortened V by 4 bases and J by 4 bases, and 14 bases separated the two germline ends. This CDR3 spans 14 amino acids. Germline assignment: CDR1 SGHRS and CDR2 YFSETQ. For the CDR3, the DNA is TGCGCCAGCAGCCCAACAGGAGAATCCTATGGCTACACCTTC. Its protein product is CASSPTGESYGYTF.

The rearrangement links TRBV19 to TRBJ1-1, with 8 bases lining up with TRBD1. The CDR3 is 15 residues long. Germline loops: CDR1 LNHDA, CDR2 SQIVND (reference sequence). J lost 1 base, V lost 4 bases, and 5 bases had no gene match. CDR3: CASSTHGQGNTEAFF. Here the CDR3 DNA reads TGTGCCAGTAGTACCCATGGACAGGGGAACACTGAAGCTTTCTTT.

J is TRBJ1-2 and V is TRBV7-2; D unclear. From germline, CDR1 is SGHTA and CDR2 FQGNSA. CDR3 length equals 13 residues. V lost 3 bases, J lost 4 bases, and 9 bases lay in between. The CDR3 is CASSLEAIYGYTF. The CDR3 nucleotides read TGTGCCAGCAGCTTGGAGGCTATCTATGGCTACACCTTC.

J is TRBJ1-2 and V is TRBV30, with a weak D call TRBD1 (5 bases). Germline CDR1 reads GTSNPN; CDR2 reads SVGIG (reference sequence). The CDR3 spans 14 residues. The ends were cut back, 8 bases at V and 4 bases at J, with 20 bases in the middle. CDR3 protein: CAEKGGSGGYGYTF. The DNA for the CDR3 is TGTGCCGAGAAGGGCGGAAGCGGGGGCTATGGCTACACCTTC.

The CDR3 reads CASRQEAIGWPYEQYF. In DNA form, the CDR3 reads TGTGCCAGTAGACAAGAGGCGATCGGATGGCCCTACGAGCAGTACTTC. The J gene is TRBJ2-7, the V gene TRBV19; D is unresolved. The CDR3 is made up of 16 amino acids. The germline V gene has CDR1 LNHDA and CDR2 SQIVND (reference sequence). The germline V and J ends were trimmed by 6 bases and 2 bases, with 20 bases remaining between them.

The chain links TRBV4-2 to TRBJ2-3; 9 bases fit TRBD2. This CDR3 region has 15 residues. V shed 4 bases and J 9 bases; nucleotides not matched to a gene: 11. Looked up from germline, CDR1 is LGHNA and CDR2 is YNFKEQ. The CDR3, as DNA: TGTGCCAGCAGCCGGCCAGCGGGGGGCCCTGGGACGCAGTATTTT. Amino acid sequence: CASSRPAGGPGTQYF.

DNA for the CDR3: TGTGCCAGCAGTTTTGGAGAGCGTCAGCAGTTCTTC. Its translation is CASSFGERQQFF. The gene calls are TRBV12-3 or TRBV12-4 and TRBJ2-1; D unclear. V lost 3 bases to trimming and J lost 11 bases, with 11 bases between them. The length of the CDR3 is 12 residues.